What follows is one TCR beta chain and its context. Its antigen has not been determined. No base-level quality is on record; no much larger clone is a single base apart. The sample is drawn from a study of T cell changes during pregnancy in multiple sclerosis (dated by TCRdb to the late 2010s). Context from the whole study: In women with multiple sclerosis, the researchers looked at how the T cell repertoire shifted as pregnancy progressed.

To prepare the library, the immunoSEQ multiplex PCR assay was applied. In its TCRdb copy, this immuneACCESS table keeps in-frame sequences only and misses some clones. Where compared with another copy, unresolved V genes explain less than half of these, and the others have no known cause. The table for this sample lists about 30,000 clones; roughly 91% of them were counted only once. The ten largest clonotypes hold 0.4% to 0.55% of the sample. Sample: CD4+ T cells from peripheral blood mononuclear cells, taken after pregnancy. The receptor's source is a female donor with multiple sclerosis, enrolled in a pregnancy study.

DNA sequence: TGTGCCAGCAGCCCCTATGGGGGGTCACGCTCCTACAATGAGCAGTTCTTC. It specifies CASSPYGGSRSYNEQFF. This sequence uses TRBV5-8 and TRBJ2-1, with TRBD2 as a weak D call on 6 bases. V loses 4 bases of germline sequence and J loses 0 bases, and the interval between the two ends is 17 bases. The germline V gene encodes CDR1 SGHTS and CDR2 YDEGEE. The CDR3 covers 17 residues, taking in both the cysteine and the phenylalanine. Only the CDR3 DNA is retained, 51 bases long and in frame from the first base.